This TCR beta chain is drawn from a study of T-cell memory formation after mild COVID-19. Study-wide results and limits: Researchers found some responding clones in pre-infection memory, a sign that cross-reactive memory joined.

Each CDR3 protein is one row after TCRdb ran MiXCR on the 5' RACE reads. The sample records about 260,000 distinct CDR3 sequences, around 17% being singletons. This CDR3 spans 15 amino acids. Trimming cost V 3 bases and J 0 bases, with 12 bases left between them. This clonotype was observed a handful of times. Antigen specificity is unknown. The J gene is TRBJ2-7, the V gene TRBV12-3 or TRBV12-4, with D perhaps matching TRBD1 (5 bases). This sequence was found in a man between 18 and 29 years old who had mild COVID-19 (a few samples of this study predate the infection). Cell type and time point are not known. The sample was PBMCs or a T cell subset sorted from them (not recorded which). CDR3 DNA: TGTGCCAGCAGTTTGGGGCCTTCCGGCTCCTACGAGCAGTACTTC. It yields the protein CASSLGPSGSYEQYF.